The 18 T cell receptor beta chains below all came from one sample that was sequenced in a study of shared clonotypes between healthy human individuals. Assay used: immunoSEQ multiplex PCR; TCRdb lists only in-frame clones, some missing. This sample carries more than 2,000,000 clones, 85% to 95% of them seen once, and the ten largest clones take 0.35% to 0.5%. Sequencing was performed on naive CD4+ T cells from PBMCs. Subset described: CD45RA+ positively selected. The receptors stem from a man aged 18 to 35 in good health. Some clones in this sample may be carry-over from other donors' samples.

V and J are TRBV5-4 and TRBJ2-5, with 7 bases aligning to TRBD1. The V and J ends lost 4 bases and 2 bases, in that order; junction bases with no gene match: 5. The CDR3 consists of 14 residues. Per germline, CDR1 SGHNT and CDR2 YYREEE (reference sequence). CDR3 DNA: TGTGCCAGCAGCACGGGACAGCCTCAAGAGACCCAGTACTTC. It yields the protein CASSTGQPQETQYF.

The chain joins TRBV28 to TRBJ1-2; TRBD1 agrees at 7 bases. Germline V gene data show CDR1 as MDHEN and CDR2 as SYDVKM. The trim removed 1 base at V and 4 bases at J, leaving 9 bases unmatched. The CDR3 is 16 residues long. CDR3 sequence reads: CASSLSEQGLTYGYTF. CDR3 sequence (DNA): TGTGCCAGCAGTTTATCGGAACAGGGGTTAACCTATGGCTACACCTTC.

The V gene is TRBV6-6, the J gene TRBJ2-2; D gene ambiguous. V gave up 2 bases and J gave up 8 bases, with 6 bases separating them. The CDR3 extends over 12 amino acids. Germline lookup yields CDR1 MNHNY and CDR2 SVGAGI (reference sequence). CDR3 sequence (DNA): TGTGCCAGCAGTTACACAGCGGGGGAGCTGTTTTTT. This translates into CASSYTAGELFF.

The CDR3 here is CASSYSKREGRGGELFF. CDR3 nucleotides: TGTGCCAGCAGTTACTCGAAGCGGGAGGGCCGAGGCGGGGAGCTGTTTTTT. This chain connects TRBV6-7 to TRBJ2-2; TRBD2 matches 10 bases. TRBV6-7 is assigned to the ORF class and has an uncertain function. The ends lost 0 bases at V and 7 bases at J; junction bases unmatched: 8. The CDR3 is 17 amino acids.

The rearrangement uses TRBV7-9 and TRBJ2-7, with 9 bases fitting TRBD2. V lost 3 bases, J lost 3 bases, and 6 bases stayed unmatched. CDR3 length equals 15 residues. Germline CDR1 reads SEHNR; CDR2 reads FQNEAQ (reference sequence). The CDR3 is CASSFPGLAFYEQYF. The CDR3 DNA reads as TGTGCCAGCAGCTTCCCGGGACTAGCCTTCTACGAGCAGTACTTC.

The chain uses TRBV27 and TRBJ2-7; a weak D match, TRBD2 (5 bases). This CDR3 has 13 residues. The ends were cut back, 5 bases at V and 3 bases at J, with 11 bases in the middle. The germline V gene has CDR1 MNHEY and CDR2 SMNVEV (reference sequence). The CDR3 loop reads CASSRYRDYEQYF. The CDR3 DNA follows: TGTGCCAGCAGTCGATACCGGGACTACGAGCAGTACTTC.

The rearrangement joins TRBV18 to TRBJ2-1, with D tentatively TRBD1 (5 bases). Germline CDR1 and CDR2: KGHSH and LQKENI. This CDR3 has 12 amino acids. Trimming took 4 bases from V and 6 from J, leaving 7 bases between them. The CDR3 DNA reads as TGTGCCAGCTCACAAGACAGCAATGAGCAGTTCTTC. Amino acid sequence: CASSQDSNEQFF.

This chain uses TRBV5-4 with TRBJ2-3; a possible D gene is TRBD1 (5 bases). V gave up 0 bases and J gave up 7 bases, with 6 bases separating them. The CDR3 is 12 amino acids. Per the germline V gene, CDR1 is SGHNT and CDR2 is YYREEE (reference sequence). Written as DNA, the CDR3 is TGTGCCAGCAGCTTGGGACAGAATACGCAGTATTTT. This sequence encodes CASSLGQNTQYF.

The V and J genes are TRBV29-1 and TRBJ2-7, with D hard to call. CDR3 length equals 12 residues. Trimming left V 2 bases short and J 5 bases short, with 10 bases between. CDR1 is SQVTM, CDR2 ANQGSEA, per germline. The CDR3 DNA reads TGCAGCGTTGAAACCGGAGTCGACGAGCAGTACTTC. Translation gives CSVETGVDEQYF.

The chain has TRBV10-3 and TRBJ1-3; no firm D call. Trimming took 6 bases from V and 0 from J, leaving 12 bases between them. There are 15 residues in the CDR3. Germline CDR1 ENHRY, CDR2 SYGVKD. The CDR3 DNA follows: TGTGCCATCAGAGATGACACGAGCTCTGGAAACACCATATATTTT. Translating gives CAIRDDTSSGNTIYF.

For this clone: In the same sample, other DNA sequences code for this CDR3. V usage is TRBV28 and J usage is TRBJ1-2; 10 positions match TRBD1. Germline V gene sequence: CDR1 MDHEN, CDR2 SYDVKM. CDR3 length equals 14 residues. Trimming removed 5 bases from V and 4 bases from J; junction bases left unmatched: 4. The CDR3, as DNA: TGTGCCAGCAGTCCGGGACAGGGGACCTATGGCTACACCTTC. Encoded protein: CASSPGQGTYGYTF.

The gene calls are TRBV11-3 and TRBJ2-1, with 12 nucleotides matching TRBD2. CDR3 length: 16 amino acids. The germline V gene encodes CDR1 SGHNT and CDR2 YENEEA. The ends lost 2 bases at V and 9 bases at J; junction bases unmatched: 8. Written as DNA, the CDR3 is TGTGCCAGCAGCTTAATGGGGCCTAGCGGGAGGGGTGAGCAGTTCTTC. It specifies CASSLMGPSGRGEQFF.

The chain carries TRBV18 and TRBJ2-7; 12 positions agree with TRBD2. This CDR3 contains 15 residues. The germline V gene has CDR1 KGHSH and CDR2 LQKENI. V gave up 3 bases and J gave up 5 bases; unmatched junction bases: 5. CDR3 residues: CASSPTSGSGHEQYF. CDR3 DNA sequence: TGTGCCAGCTCACCGACTAGCGGGAGCGGTCACGAGCAGTACTTC. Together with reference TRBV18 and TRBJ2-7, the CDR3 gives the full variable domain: NAGVMQNPRHLVRRRGQEARLRCSPMKGHSHVYWYRQLPEEGLKFMVYLQKENIIDESGMPKERFSAEFPKEGPSILRIQQVVRGDSAAYFCASSPTSGSGHEQYFGPGTRLTVT.

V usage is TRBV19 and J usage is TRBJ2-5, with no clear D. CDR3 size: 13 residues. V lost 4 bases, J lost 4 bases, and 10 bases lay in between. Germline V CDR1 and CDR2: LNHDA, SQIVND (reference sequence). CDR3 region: CASSRAVPETQYF. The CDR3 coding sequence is TGTGCCAGTAGTAGGGCAGTCCCAGAGACCCAGTACTTC.

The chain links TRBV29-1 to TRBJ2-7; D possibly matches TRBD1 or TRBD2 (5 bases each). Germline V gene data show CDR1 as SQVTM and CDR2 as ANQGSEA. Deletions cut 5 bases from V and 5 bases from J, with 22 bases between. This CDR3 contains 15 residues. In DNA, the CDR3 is TGCAGCGTTTACAATCAAGACAGCGGTATGCACGAGCAGTACTTC. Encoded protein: CSVYNQDSGMHEQYF.

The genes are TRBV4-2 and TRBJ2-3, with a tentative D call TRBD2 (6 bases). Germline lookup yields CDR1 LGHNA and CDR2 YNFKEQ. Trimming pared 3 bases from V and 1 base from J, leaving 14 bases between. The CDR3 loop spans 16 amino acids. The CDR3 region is CASSQPGGSGTDTQYF. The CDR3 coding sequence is TGTGCCAGCAGCCAGCCCGGAGGGTCAGGCACAGATACGCAGTATTTT.

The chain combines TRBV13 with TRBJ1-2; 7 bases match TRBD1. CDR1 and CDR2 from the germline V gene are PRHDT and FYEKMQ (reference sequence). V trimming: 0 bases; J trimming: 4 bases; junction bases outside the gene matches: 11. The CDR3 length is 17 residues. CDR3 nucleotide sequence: TGTGCCAGCAGCTTAGGCCTTCGGGACAGCCTTTTCTATGGCTACACCTTC. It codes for CASSLGLRDSLFYGYTF.

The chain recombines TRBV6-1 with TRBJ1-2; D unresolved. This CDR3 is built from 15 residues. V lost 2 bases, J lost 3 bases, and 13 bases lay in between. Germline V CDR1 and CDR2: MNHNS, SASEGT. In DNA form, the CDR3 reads TGTGCCAGCAGTGAATCGTACAGTTTGTACTATGGCTACACCTTC. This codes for CASSESYSLYYGYTF.